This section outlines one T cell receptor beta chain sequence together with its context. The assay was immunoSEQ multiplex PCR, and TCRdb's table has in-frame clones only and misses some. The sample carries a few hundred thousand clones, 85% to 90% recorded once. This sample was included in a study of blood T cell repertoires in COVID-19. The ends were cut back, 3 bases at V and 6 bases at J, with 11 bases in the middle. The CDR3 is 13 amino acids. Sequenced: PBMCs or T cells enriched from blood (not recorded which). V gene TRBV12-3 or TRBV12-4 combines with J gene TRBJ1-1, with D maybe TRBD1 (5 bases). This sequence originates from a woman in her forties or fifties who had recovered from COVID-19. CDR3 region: CASSLRQLSEAFF. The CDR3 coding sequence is TGTGCCAGCAGTTTGAGACAGCTTTCTGAAGCTTTCTTT.